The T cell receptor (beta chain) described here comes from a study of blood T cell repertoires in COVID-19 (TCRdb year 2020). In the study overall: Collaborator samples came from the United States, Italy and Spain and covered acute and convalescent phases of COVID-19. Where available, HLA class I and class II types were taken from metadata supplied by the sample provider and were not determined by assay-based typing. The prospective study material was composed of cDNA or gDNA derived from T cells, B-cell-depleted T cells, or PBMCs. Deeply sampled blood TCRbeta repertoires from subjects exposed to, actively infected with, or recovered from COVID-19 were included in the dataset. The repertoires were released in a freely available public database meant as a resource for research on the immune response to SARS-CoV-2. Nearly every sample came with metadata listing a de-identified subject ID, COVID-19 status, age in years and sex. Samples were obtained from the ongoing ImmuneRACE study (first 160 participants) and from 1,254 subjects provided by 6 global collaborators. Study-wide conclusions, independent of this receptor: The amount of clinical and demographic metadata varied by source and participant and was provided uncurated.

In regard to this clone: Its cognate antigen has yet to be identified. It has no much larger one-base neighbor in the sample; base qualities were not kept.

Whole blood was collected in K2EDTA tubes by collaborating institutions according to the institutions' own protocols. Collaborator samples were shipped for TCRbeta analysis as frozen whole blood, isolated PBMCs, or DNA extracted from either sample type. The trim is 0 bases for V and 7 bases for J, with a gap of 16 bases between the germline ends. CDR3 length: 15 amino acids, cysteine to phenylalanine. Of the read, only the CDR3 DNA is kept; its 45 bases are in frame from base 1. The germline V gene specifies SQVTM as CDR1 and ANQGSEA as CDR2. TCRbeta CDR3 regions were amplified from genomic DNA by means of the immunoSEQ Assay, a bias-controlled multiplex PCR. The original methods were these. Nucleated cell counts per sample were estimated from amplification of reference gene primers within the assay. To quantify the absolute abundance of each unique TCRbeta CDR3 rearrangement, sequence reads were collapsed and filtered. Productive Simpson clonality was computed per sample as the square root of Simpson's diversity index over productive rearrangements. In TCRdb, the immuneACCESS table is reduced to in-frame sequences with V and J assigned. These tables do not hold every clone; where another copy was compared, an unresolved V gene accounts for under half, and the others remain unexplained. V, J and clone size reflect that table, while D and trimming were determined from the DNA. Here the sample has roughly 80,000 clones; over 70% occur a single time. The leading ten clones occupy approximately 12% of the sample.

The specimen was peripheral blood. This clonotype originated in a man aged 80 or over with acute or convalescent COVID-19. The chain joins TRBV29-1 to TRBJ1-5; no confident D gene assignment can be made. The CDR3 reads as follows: CSVEDSEPGYQPQHF. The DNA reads TGCAGCGTTGAAGATAGCGAGCCGGGGTACCAGCCCCAGCATTTT.